This T cell receptor beta chain was found in a study of blood T cell repertoires in COVID-19. Whole-study context: The analysed material was cDNA or gDNA that came from T cells, B-cell-depleted T cells, or PBMCs.

Per the study methods: The assay estimated nucleated cells by amplifying reference gene primers. Assay: immunoSEQ multiplex PCR; the TCRdb copy retains only in-frame clones and omits some. V and J calls and clone size are as listed in that table; D and trimming were resolved from the DNA. The repertoire holds approximately 200,000 clones, with 85% to 90% as singletons. The ends lost 4 bases at V and 6 bases at J; junction bases unmatched: 9. The CDR3 extends over 15 amino acids. Germline-derived CDR1 and CDR2 are SEHNR and FQNEAQ (reference sequence). V is TRBV7-9 and J is TRBJ1-2, with TRBD1 identical over 9 bases. This TCR derives from a man aged 45-65 years with acute or convalescent COVID-19. The specimen was peripheral blood. The CDR3 DNA sequence: TGTGCCAGCAGCTCTGGACAGGGGCGGATTCATGGCTACACCTTC. As protein: CASSSGQGRIHGYTF.